This T cell receptor (beta chain) was profiled in a study of graft-versus-host responses after intestinal transplantation. Study as a whole: After anti-thymocyte globulin induction, recipients took tacrolimus and steroids for 3 to 4 years. Study-level findings and limits: Early post-transplant falls in HvG clones accompanied the peak levels of circulating GvH clones.

Clones were sequenced by immunoSEQ multiplex PCR, and TCRdb holds only the in-frame ones, with some missing. The data contain 13,000 or so clones, over 30% of them singletons. This clone was observed a few times. The CDR3 has 15 amino acids. V gave up 4 bases and J gave up 4 bases, with 13 bases separating them. The germline CDR1 and CDR2 sequences are SGHTA and FQGNSA. Plated together were around 200,000 CFSE-labeled responder cells and around 200,000 irradiated, violet-dye-labeled stimulator cells. Responder CD3+CD4+ and CD3+CD8+ cells that were proliferating and CFSE-low were sorted after the reaction.

The TCR was taken from a human patient who received an intestinal transplant. The sequences come from alloreactive CD4+ T cells from a mixed lymphocyte reaction culture, collected before intestinal transplant. Subset reported: CFSE-low proliferating T cells sorted from approximately six-day pre-transplant mixed lymphocyte reaction (GvH or HvG direction). The chain is built from TRBV7-2 and TRBJ1-4; TRBD1 is a possible D gene (5 bases). The CDR3 bases are TGTGCCAGCAGCTGGGGGGGAGGGGTTAATGAAAAACTGTTTTTT. Protein sequence: CASSWGGGVNEKLFF.